Sequencing of this TCR beta chain was carried out in a study of blood T cells in healthy people across ages. V trimming: 4 bases; J trimming: 4 bases; junction bases outside the gene matches: 7. Germline CDR1 is MNHEY and CDR2 is SMNVEV (reference sequence). The CDR3 spans 15 residues. A second PCR, run for about 6 to 12 cycles, used a sample-barcoded 5' primer plus a J-beta primer mix. TCRdb recomputed calls from the 5' RACE reads with MiXCR, one row per CDR3 protein. Of 850,000 to 1,000,000 distinct CDR3 sequences listed, around 46% are singletons. In this sample, this clonotype turned up a few times.

The genes are TRBV27 and TRBJ1-2; 9 positions match TRBD1. This TCR was sampled from a young man in good health. Material for sequencing was blood. CDR3 protein: CASSSPRQGGYGYTF. Here the CDR3 DNA reads TGTGCCAGCAGTTCACCCCGACAGGGGGGCTATGGCTACACCTTC.